This TCR beta chain derives from a study of T cell changes during pregnancy in multiple sclerosis. CDR1 is LGHNA, CDR2 YNFKEQ, per germline. Trimming stripped 2 bases from V and 3 bases from J, with 8 bases between. The CDR3 sequence is 13 residues long. Produced via immunoSEQ multiplex PCR; TCRdb's table is partial and in-frame only. In the table there are approximately 69,000 clones, roughly 94% of which are singletons. The sample was peripheral blood, taken in the third trimester of pregnancy. The chain uses TRBV4-2 and TRBJ2-7; TRBD1 might be the D (6 bases). This TCR came from a female donor with multiple sclerosis, enrolled in a pregnancy study. CDR3 coding DNA: TGTGCCAGCAGCCAACGGACAGACTACGAGCAGTACTTC. Translation: CASSQRTDYEQYF.